This entry concerns a single T cell receptor (beta chain). What it binds is not known. The source of the sample is a study of cytomegalovirus exposure and HLA in healthy donors. Study-wide results and limits: Because they were indistinguishable, some V segments, including TRBV6-2 and TRBV6-3, were excluded.

This CDR3 region has 15 residues. J was trimmed by 1 base and V by 7 bases; bases with no gene match: 8. Germline-derived CDR1 and CDR2 are SGHTA and FQGNSA. In the PCR, 60 Vbeta and 13 Jbeta primers were used. Sequencing was performed with immunoSEQ multiplex PCR; in TCRdb, only in-frame clones are kept and a portion is missing. Altogether roughly 86,000 clones are present, around 79% being singletons, with the ten largest covering approximately 5.7%. The specimen sequenced was PBMCs. The chain employs TRBV7-2 and TRBJ2-3; 7 positions agree with TRBD1. This TCR was recovered from a female donor in good health and CMV-seronegative. The CDR3 DNA reads as TGTGCCAGCAACGCTCCAGGACAGGGCACAGATACGCAGTATTTT. Protein: CASNAPGQGTDTQYF.